This T cell receptor beta chain was observed in a study of PD-1 blockade in classical Hodgkin lymphoma. Overall study: Patients received nivolumab 3 mg/kg intravenously every 2 weeks. Study outcomes and limitations: Newly diagnosed patients had baseline TCR diversity that was reportedly lower than that of healthy donors. Complete responders' diversity at baseline resembled that of newly diagnosed patients.

From germline, CDR1 is MDHEN and CDR2 SYDVKM. With 1 base clipped from V and 6 bases from J, the junction kept 5 bases outside the gene matches. The CDR3 has 15 amino acids. Noted time point: cycle 4 day 1 (C4D1), after five to seven weeks of nivolumab. Every single patient, without exception, relapsed after autologous stem cell transplantation, and brentuximab vedotin exposure varied. For this clone: What it recognizes is unknown.

Assay: immunoSEQ multiplex PCR; the TCRdb copy retains only in-frame clones and omits some. The sample has around 57,000 clones, about nine tenths seen once. Sample: peripheral blood mononuclear cells (PBMCs), taken before the fourth cycle of nivolumab. The TCR sequence derives from a human donor with classical Hodgkin lymphoma. This chain connects TRBV28 to TRBJ2-7; 11 bases map to TRBD2. CDR3 DNA sequence: TGTGCCAGCAGTTTATCTAGCGGGAGGTCGTTCGAGCAGTACTTC. Protein: CASSLSSGRSFEQYF.